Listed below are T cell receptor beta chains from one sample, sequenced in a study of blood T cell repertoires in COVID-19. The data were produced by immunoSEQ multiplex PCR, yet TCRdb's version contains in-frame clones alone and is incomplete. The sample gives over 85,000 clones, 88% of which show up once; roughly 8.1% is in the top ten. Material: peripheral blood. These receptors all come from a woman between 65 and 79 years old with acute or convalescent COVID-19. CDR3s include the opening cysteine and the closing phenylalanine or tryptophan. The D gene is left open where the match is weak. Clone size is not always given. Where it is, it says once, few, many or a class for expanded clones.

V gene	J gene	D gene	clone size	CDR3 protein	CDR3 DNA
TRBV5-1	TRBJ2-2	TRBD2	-	CASSSGLAGSRTGELFF	TGCGCCAGCAGCTCGGGACTAGCGGGAAGTAGGACCGGGGAGCTGTTTTTT
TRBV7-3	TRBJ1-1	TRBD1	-	CASSLNRGPVTEAFF	TGTGCCAGCAGCTTAAACAGGGGGCCAGTAACTGAAGCTTTCTTT
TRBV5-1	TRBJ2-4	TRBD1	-	CASSAGTGRGRFIQYF	TGCGCCAGCAGCGCGGGAACGGGCAGGGGGCGTTTCATTCAGTACTTC
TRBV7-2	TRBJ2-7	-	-	CASSPEAGYTYEQYF	TGTGCCAGCAGCCCAGAGGCCGGATACACCTACGAGCAGTACTTC
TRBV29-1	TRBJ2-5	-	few	CSVPQWASGQETQYF	TGCAGCGTTCCCCAGTGGGCCAGCGGGCAAGAGACCCAGTACTTC
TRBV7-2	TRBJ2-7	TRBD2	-	CASSFSGTSAYEQYF	TGTGCCAGCAGCTTCTCCGGGACTAGCGCGTACGAGCAGTACTTC
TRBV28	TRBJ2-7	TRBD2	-	CASSFPTKTGTSGRRGFEQYF	TGTGCCAGCAGTTTCCCAACAAAGACCGGGACTAGCGGGCGCAGGGGGTTCGAGCAGTACTTC
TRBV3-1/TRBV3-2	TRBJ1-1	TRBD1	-	CASSQDPGQGNTEAFF	TGTGCCAGCAGCCAAGACCCCGGACAGGGGAACACTGAAGCTTTCTTT
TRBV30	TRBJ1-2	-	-	CAWSTDRTNYGYTF	TGTGCCTGGAGCACTGACAGAACTAACTATGGCTACACCTTC
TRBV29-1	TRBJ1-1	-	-	CSVGPRGVNTEAFF	TGCAGCGTTGGACCCCGGGGAGTGAACACTGAAGCTTTCTTT
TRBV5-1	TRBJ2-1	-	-	CASSPDPSVYNEQFF	TGCGCCAGCAGCCCGGACCCTAGCGTCTACAATGAGCAGTTCTTC
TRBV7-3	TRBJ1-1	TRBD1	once	CASSSVPGQSTEAFF	TGTGCCAGCAGCTCAGTGCCGGGACAGAGCACTGAAGCTTTCTTT
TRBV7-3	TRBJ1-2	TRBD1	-	CASSSTDRGNTKNYGYTF	TGTGCCAGCAGCTCAACAGACAGGGGTAATACGAAGAACTATGGCTACACCTTC
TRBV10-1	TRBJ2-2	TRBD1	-	CASTSSRDRGGTGELFF	TGCGCCAGCACCTCTTCCCGGGACAGGGGTGGCACCGGGGAGCTGTTTTTT
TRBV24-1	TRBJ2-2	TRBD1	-	CATSDLGQGVGELFF	TGTGCCACCAGTGATTTGGGGCAGGGGGTCGGGGAGCTGTTTTTT
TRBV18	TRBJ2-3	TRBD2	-	CASSPGLADSTDTQYF	TGTGCCAGCTCTCCCGGACTAGCGGATAGCACAGATACGCAGTATTTT
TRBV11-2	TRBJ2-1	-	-	CASSLDRWAGYPYNEQFF	TGTGCCAGCAGCTTAGATCGTTGGGCGGGGTATCCTTACAATGAGCAGTTCTTC
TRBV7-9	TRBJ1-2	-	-	CASSLGHPEAGYTF	TGTGCCAGCAGCTTGGGACATCCGGAGGCTGGCTACACCTTC
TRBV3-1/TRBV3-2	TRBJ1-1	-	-	CASSQYDIDTEAFF	TGTGCCAGCAGCCAGTATGACATAGACACTGAAGCTTTCTTT
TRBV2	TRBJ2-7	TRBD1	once	CASTKDRVIGEQYF	TGTGCCAGCACGAAGGACAGGGTAATTGGCGAGCAGTACTTC
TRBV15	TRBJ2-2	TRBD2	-	CATSKSLAGTGELFF	TGTGCCACCAGCAAAAGCCTAGCGGGCACCGGGGAGCTGTTTTTT
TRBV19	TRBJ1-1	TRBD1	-	CASSQIPDRVNTEAFF	TGTGCCAGTAGCCAAATCCCTGACAGGGTGAACACTGAAGCTTTCTTT